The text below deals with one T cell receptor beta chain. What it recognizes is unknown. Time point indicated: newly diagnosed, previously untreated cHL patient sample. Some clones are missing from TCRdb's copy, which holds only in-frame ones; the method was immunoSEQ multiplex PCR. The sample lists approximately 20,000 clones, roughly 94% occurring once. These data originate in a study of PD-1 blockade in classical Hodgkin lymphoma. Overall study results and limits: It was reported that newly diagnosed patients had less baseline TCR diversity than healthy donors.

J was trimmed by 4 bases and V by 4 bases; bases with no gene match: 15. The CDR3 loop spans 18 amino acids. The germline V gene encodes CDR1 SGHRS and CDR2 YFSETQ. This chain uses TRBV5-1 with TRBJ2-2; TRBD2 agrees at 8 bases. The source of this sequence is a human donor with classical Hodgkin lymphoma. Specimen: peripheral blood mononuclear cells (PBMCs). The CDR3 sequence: CASSGARGGQLGTGELFF. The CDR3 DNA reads TGCGCCAGCAGCGGGGCTCGGGGGGGCCAATTAGGCACCGGGGAGCTGTTTTTT.